This T cell receptor (beta chain) derives from a study of blood T cells in healthy people across ages. The second PCR ran about 6 to 12 cycles with a sample-barcoded 5' primer and J-beta primers. MiXCR was run by TCRdb on the 5' RACE reads, yielding one entry per CDR3 protein. The table records 700,000 to 950,000 distinct CDR3 sequences, roughly 44% of them present only once. This CDR3 spans 14 amino acids. Between the trimmed V and J ends, which lost 5 bases and 2 bases, there was a span of 14 bases. Germline CDR1 reads DFQATT; CDR2 reads SNEGSKA (reference sequence). Overall study findings and caveats: Naive CD4+ cells and diversity were both higher in long-lived donors than in aged donors.

Turning to this clonotype: Its antigen is not known.

The sample taken for sequencing was blood. The chain is built from TRBV20-1 and TRBJ2-3; D is possibly TRBD1 or TRBD2 (5 bases each). The receptor was isolated from a woman aged 55-70 years in good health. The CDR3 DNA is TGCAGTGCTTCAGAGAGGGGTCTCACAGATACGCAGTATTTT. It specifies CSASERGLTDTQYF.